This T cell receptor beta chain is from a study of T cell changes during pregnancy in multiple sclerosis. Clones were read by immunoSEQ multiplex PCR, and TCRdb kept only the in-frame ones, dropping some. Seen here are 50,000 or so clones, more than 85% observed once, and the top ten hold about 1.2%. J was trimmed by 2 bases and V by 7 bases; bases with no gene match: 7. CDR3 size: 14 residues. Germline V lookup: CDR1 SNHLY, CDR2 FYNNEI. The material sequenced was peripheral blood, taken after pregnancy. This clonotype originated in a female donor in good health, enrolled as a control in a pregnancy study. This chain links TRBV2 with TRBJ1-1; 7 nucleotides align to TRBD1. CDR3 protein: CASNLQGPNTEAFF. In nucleotides, the CDR3 is TGTGCCAGCAATTTACAGGGGCCAAACACTGAAGCTTTCTTT.